This passage covers 27 T cell receptor beta chains from one sample sequenced in a study of shared clonotypes between healthy human individuals (dated by TCRdb to about 2020). The library came from the immunoSEQ multiplex PCR assay. In its TCRdb copy, this immuneACCESS table keeps in-frame sequences only and misses some clones. Where compared with another copy, unresolved V genes explain less than half of these, and the others have no known cause. This sample comprises around 240,000 clones, 50% to 75% of them detected only once. 11% of the sample comes from the top ten. Sequences were obtained from memory CD4+ T cells sorted from blood. Explained via the paper, the cell subset or site label denotes: CD45RA-negative fraction. The receptors shown here come from a man aged 25 to 40 in good health.

This chain links TRBV6-6 with TRBJ1-2, with a weak D call TRBD1 (6 bases). This CDR3 has 14 residues. The V and J ends lost 7 bases and 4 bases respectively, with 16 bases between them. Germline lookup yields CDR1 MNHNY and CDR2 SVGAGI (reference sequence). The CDR3: CASTPGGSSYGYTF. DNA for the CDR3: TGTGCCAGCACCCCCGGGGGCAGCTCCTATGGCTACACCTTC.

The chain has TRBV7-8 and TRBJ2-3, with 13 positions matching TRBD2. Germline assignment: CDR1 SGHVS and CDR2 FQNEAQ. The CDR3 sequence is 16 residues long. The J segment lost 8 bases and the V segment lost 4 bases, leaving 9 bases of the junction unmatched. In nucleotides, the CDR3 is TGTGCCAGCAGCTCGACTGGACTAGCGGGAGTGGGTACGCAGTATTTT. Its translation: CASSSTGLAGVGTQYF.

The chain couples TRBV18 to TRBJ2-1; tentatively, D is TRBD1 or TRBD2 (5 bases each). The CDR3 extends over 15 amino acids. CDR1 and CDR2 (germline): KGHSH, LQKENI. V shed 3 bases and J shed 4 bases, with 13 bases lying between them. This chain's CDR3 is CASSPLAGTYNEQFF. The CDR3 coding sequence is TGTGCCAGCTCACCGTTAGCAGGGACGTACAATGAGCAGTTCTTC.

This clone was detected only once. The genes are TRBV5-4 and TRBJ2-7; D remains ambiguous. The CDR3 is 14 amino acids. The V gene lost 0 bases and the J gene lost 0 bases, with 7 bases spanning the gap. Germline loops: CDR1 SGHNT, CDR2 YYREEE (reference sequence). CDR3 DNA sequence: TGTGCCAGCAGCTTGGGGTCGGCCTCCTACGAGCAGTACTTC. It yields the protein CASSLGSASYEQYF.

This clone showed up just a few times. The chain joins TRBV18 to TRBJ1-2; TRBD1 matches 7 bases. This CDR3 has 13 amino acids. Germline V gene lookup returns CDR1 KGHSH and CDR2 LQKENI. J gave up 5 bases and V 5 bases, and 5 bases lay outside the gene matches. In nucleotides, the CDR3 is TGTGCCAGCTCAGCAGGGACAGCTTATGGCTACACCTTC. This encodes CASSAGTAYGYTF. Filled out from reference TRBV18 and TRBJ1-2, the complete variable domain reads NAGVMQNPRHLVRRRGQEARLRCSPMKGHSHVYWYRQLPEEGLKFMVYLQKENIIDESGMPKERFSAEFPKEGPSILRIQQVVRGDSAAYFCASSAGTAYGYTFGSGTRLTVV.

This clone turned up a few times. J is TRBJ2-3 and V is TRBV19, with 7 bases fitting TRBD2. Germline V gene lookup returns CDR1 LNHDA and CDR2 SQIVND (reference sequence). The trim removed 8 bases at V and 2 bases at J, leaving 7 bases unmatched. The CDR3 has 14 amino acids. The CDR3 bases are TGTGCCAGTGGCCGGGGAGGGCCCACAGATACGCAGTATTTT. This translates into CASGRGGPTDTQYF.

The genes are TRBV7-2 and TRBJ2-1, with TRBD2 matching 7 bases. This CDR3 has 15 residues. The trim removed 6 bases at V and 5 bases at J, leaving 10 bases unmatched. The germline V gene has CDR1 SGHTA and CDR2 FQGNSA. CDR3 loop: CASRPGRELNNEQFF. In DNA, the CDR3 is TGTGCCAGCAGACCCGGGCGGGAGCTCAACAATGAGCAGTTCTTC.

The V call is TRBV30, the J call TRBJ2-3, with D perhaps TRBD2 (6 bases). CDR1 and CDR2 from the germline V gene are GTSNPN and SVGIG (reference sequence). V dropped 5 bases and J dropped 0 bases, with 12 bases sitting between them. The CDR3 has 14 amino acids. The CDR3 sequence: CAWRRGMSTDTQYF. The CDR3 DNA follows: TGTGCCTGGCGTCGCGGGATGAGCACAGATACGCAGTATTTT.

This clone was seen a few times. The genes are TRBV5-1 and TRBJ1-1; the match to TRBD1 covers 9 bases. V lost 0 bases to trimming and J lost 5 bases; unmatched junction nucleotides: 8. CDR1 SGHRS and CDR2 YFSETQ come from the germline V gene. The CDR3 extends over 16 amino acids. The CDR3 sequence: CASSLDRGLAGTEAFF. In nucleotides, the CDR3 is TGCGCCAGCAGCTTGGACAGGGGGCTGGCGGGGACTGAAGCTTTCTTT.

The chain uses TRBV5-5 and TRBJ1-5; D gene ambiguous. CDR1 SGHKS and CDR2 YYEKEE come from the germline V gene (reference sequence). Trimming took 0 bases from V and 3 from J, leaving 10 bases between them. The CDR3 sequence is 15 residues long. The DNA for the CDR3 is TGTGCCAGCAGCTTGGCCGGTACCTACAATCAGCCCCAGCATTTT. Its protein is CASSLAGTYNQPQHF.

The rearrangement uses TRBV6-5 and TRBJ1-2; D gene ambiguous. V lost 9 bases and J lost 3, with 14 bases in between. The CDR3 spans 13 residues. Per the germline V gene, CDR1 is MNHEY and CDR2 is SVGAGI. The CDR3 bases are TGTGCCAGTACCGGACCCGGATACTATGGCTACACCTTC. Its protein is CASTGPGYYGYTF.

This clone occurred a few times. The chain has TRBV29-1 and TRBJ2-3; D remains unclear. V was pared by 5 bases and J by 1 base, with 7 bases between. Germline values: CDR1 SQVTM, CDR2 ANQGSEA. CDR3 length equals 12 residues. The CDR3 DNA reads as TGCAGCGTTACCGATGGCACAGATACGCAGTATTTT. It is translated as CSVTDGTDTQYF.

V gene TRBV28 combines with J gene TRBJ2-2; D remains ambiguous. The CDR3 spans 14 residues. The ends were cut back, 7 bases at V and 6 bases at J, with 15 bases in the middle. The V gene's germline CDR1 is MDHEN and CDR2 SYDVKM. CDR3 nucleotides: TGTGCCAGCATTACTGGGGTGTCGTCCGGGGAGCTGTTTTTT. Protein product: CASITGVSSGELFF.

J is TRBJ1-1 and V is TRBV7-9; no firm D call. Trimming took off 0 bases at V and 4 bases at J, with 12 bases between the two ends. The length of the CDR3 is 15 residues. Germline CDR1 reads SEHNR; CDR2 reads FQNEAQ (reference sequence). This chain's CDR3 is CASSLADLAVTEAFF. CDR3 nucleotide sequence: TGTGCCAGCAGCTTAGCAGACCTGGCGGTCACTGAAGCTTTCTTT.

This clone was seen more than once but under ten times. The chain combines TRBV28 with TRBJ1-1; 7 positions agree with TRBD1. With V trimmed by 1 base and J by 4 bases, 6 bases remained unmatched. Germline CDR1 reads MDHEN; CDR2 reads SYDVKM. The CDR3 has 15 amino acids. CDR3 in amino acids: CASSLSGSGGTEAFF. Written as DNA, the CDR3 is TGTGCCAGCAGTTTATCGGGCTCAGGGGGCACTGAAGCTTTCTTT.

The chain is built from TRBV7-9 and TRBJ2-3, with 10 bases identical to TRBD2. Trimming at V came to 5 bases and at J to 1 base, leaving 6 bases not matched to a gene. Germline loops: CDR1 SEHNR, CDR2 FQNEAQ (reference sequence). The CDR3 is 16 residues long. CDR3 nucleotide sequence: TGTGCCAGCAGCCCAAACACTAGCGGGGGCACAGATACGCAGTATTTT. This encodes CASSPNTSGGTDTQYF.

The CDR3 DNA is TGTGCCAGTAGTATTTGGGGGCCTAGCGGGAAAAGCACAGATACGCAGTATTTT. Protein: CASSIWGPSGKSTDTQYF. V usage is TRBV19 and J usage is TRBJ2-3; 9 nucleotides align to TRBD2. This CDR3 contains 18 residues. Germline V gene lookup returns CDR1 LNHDA and CDR2 SQIVND (reference sequence). With 3 bases clipped from V and 0 bases from J, the junction kept 10 bases outside the gene matches.

V gene TRBV4-1 combines with J gene TRBJ2-1; D unresolved. Per germline, CDR1 MGHRA and CDR2 YSYEKL. The CDR3 has 14 amino acids. V dropped 1 base and J dropped 8 bases, with 12 bases sitting between them. CDR3 in DNA: TGCGCCAGCAGCCAAGCAAATAGGAACGATGAGCAGTTCTTC. Protein: CASSQANRNDEQFF.

The chain uses TRBV5-1 and TRBJ1-4, with D unresolved. Germline CDR1 is SGHRS and CDR2 is YFSETQ. Trimming removed 0 bases at V and 5 bases at J, with 11 bases between. This CDR3 region has 15 residues. The CDR3 spells CASSLALQPNEKLFF. The CDR3 region has the DNA TGCGCCAGCAGCTTGGCCTTACAGCCGAATGAAAAACTGTTTTTT.

J is TRBJ1-3 and V is TRBV28; D is perhaps TRBD1 (5 bases). CDR3 length: 16 amino acids. The V gene lost 5 bases and the J gene lost 0 bases, with 14 bases spanning the gap. Germline values: CDR1 MDHEN, CDR2 SYDVKM. CDR3 coding DNA: TGTGCCAGCAGTAGATCCGACAGCTACTCTGGAAACACCATATATTTT. This translates into CASSRSDSYSGNTIYF.

In its sample, this clone was seen many times. V usage is TRBV9 and J usage is TRBJ2-3; D might be TRBD2 (6 bases). The V end was cut by 3 bases, the J end by 4 bases, with 21 bases between. The germline V gene encodes CDR1 SGDLS and CDR2 YYNGEE. The CDR3 covers 17 residues. The CDR3 loop is CASSGSGGRERADTQYF. CDR3 sequence (DNA): TGTGCCAGCAGCGGGAGTGGCGGGCGGGAAAGGGCAGATACGCAGTATTTT. Using reference TRBV9 and TRBJ2-3 for the parts outside the CDR3, the full variable domain is DSGVTQTPKHLITATGQRVTLRCSPRSGDLSVYWYQQSLDQGLQFLIQYYNGEERAKGNILERFSAQQFPDLHSELNLSSLELGDSALYFCASSGSGGRERADTQYFGPGTRLTVL.

The V call is TRBV7-9, the J call TRBJ1-5; D is possibly TRBD1 (6 bases). The CDR3 totals 17 residues. Trimming shortened V by 1 base and J by 0 bases, and 13 bases separated the two germline ends. Germline assignment: CDR1 SEHNR and CDR2 FQNEAQ (reference sequence). CDR3 loop: CASSLDLTGLSNQPQHF. The CDR3, as DNA: TGTGCCAGCAGCTTAGATCTAACAGGGCTTAGCAATCAGCCCCAGCATTTT.

V and J are TRBV7-9 and TRBJ2-2; the match to TRBD2 covers 12 bases. This CDR3 is built from 14 residues. Germline CDR1 and CDR2: SEHNR and FQNEAQ (reference sequence). For the CDR3, the DNA is TGTGGGACTAGCGGGACTAGTAACACCGGGGAGCTGTTTTTT. It specifies CGTSGTSNTGELFF. Filled out from reference TRBV7-9 and TRBJ2-2, the complete variable domain reads DTGVSQNPRHKITKRGQNVTFRCDPISEHNRLYWYRQTLGQGPEFLTYFQNEAQLEKSRLLSDRFSAERPKGSFSTLEIQRTEQGDSAMYLCGTSGTSNTGELFFGEGSRLTVL.

V is TRBV29-1 and J is TRBJ2-1, with D possibly TRBD1 on 6 matching bases. This CDR3 contains 14 residues. Germline-derived CDR1 and CDR2 are SQVTM and ANQGSEA. V dropped 2 bases and J dropped 4 bases, with 12 bases sitting between them. The CDR3 DNA sequence: TGCAGCGTTGAAAGTGAGGACAGATACAATGAGCAGTTCTTC. Its protein is CSVESEDRYNEQFF.

The chain joins TRBV7-8 to TRBJ2-7; 8 bases match TRBD2. V lost 2 bases to trimming and J lost 2 bases; unmatched junction nucleotides: 5. Germline V gene data show CDR1 as SGHVS and CDR2 as FQNEAQ. CDR3 length: 15 residues. The CDR3 loop is CASSLLSGGPYEQYF. The CDR3, as DNA: TGTGCCAGCAGCTTACTGTCGGGAGGGCCCTACGAGCAGTACTTC. The full variable domain, completed using reference TRBV7-8 and TRBJ2-7, is GAGVSQSPRYKVAKRGQDVALRCDPISGHVSLFWYQQALGQGPEFLTYFQNEAQLDKSGLPSDRFFAERPEGSVSTLKIQRTQQEDSAVYLCASSLLSGGPYEQYFGPGTRLTVT.

The chain uses TRBV7-9 and TRBJ1-3; D not resolved. The germline gives CDR1 SEHNR, CDR2 FQNEAQ (reference sequence). V was cut by 3 bases and J by 0 bases, with 21 bases left in between. The CDR3 sequence is 19 residues long. DNA for the CDR3: TGTGCCAGCAGCTTGAAACAGCGAGCTGTCGTAGACTCTGGAAACACCATATATTTT. Amino acid sequence: CASSLKQRAVVDSGNTIYF.

This clone came up a few times. The chain employs TRBV2 and TRBJ2-1, with D perhaps TRBD2 (6 bases). This CDR3 is built from 14 residues. Trimming pared 7 bases from V and 5 bases from J, leaving 15 bases between. From germline, CDR1 is SNHLY and CDR2 FYNNEI. CDR3: CASNNRDSHNEQFF. The CDR3 DNA follows: TGTGCCAGCAATAACCGGGACTCACACAATGAGCAGTTCTTC.